The 29 T cell receptor beta chains below come from one sample, sequenced in a study of patients and donors after allogeneic stem cell transplantation. TCRdb reprocessed the RT-PCR reads via MiXCR and lists one record per CDR3 protein. This sample has over 350,000 distinct CDR3 sequences; 15% to 20% occur once, and the top ten carry 6% to 8%. What was sequenced was blood, either unsorted or a sorted T cell fraction (not recorded which). These receptors were collected from a human donor who was either an allogeneic HSCT recipient or a stem cell or donor lymphocyte infusion donor (not recorded which). It is not recorded whose cells these are; they may come from a transplant donor.

This clonotype appeared a few times. The chain carries TRBV20-1 and TRBJ1-3, with D tentatively TRBD1 (5 bases). V shed 6 bases and J shed 7 bases, with 7 bases lying between them. The CDR3 length is 10 residues. Germline values: CDR1 DFQATT, CDR2 SNEGSKA (reference sequence). The CDR3 DNA reads as TGCAGTGCAGCAGGGAACACCATATATTTT. Encoded protein: CSAAGNTIYF.

This sequence joins TRBV7-7 and TRBJ2-1; D remains unclear. Germline V gene data show CDR1 as SSHAT and CDR2 as FNYEAQ (reference sequence). V shed 0 bases and J shed 5 bases, with 5 bases lying between them. This CDR3 has 13 amino acids. The CDR3 region is CASSLAQNNEQFF. CDR3 nucleotides: TGTGCCAGCAGCTTAGCCCAGAACAATGAGCAGTTCTTC.

The chain is built from TRBV5-1 and TRBJ2-2, with 9 bases lining up with TRBD1. The CDR3 is 16 amino acids. Trimming took 4 bases from V and 6 from J; bases not matched to a gene: 10. Per the germline V gene, CDR1 is SGHRS and CDR2 is YFSETQ. CDR3 sequence: CASSDPGQGYAGELFF. Here the CDR3 DNA reads TGCGCCAGCAGCGATCCGGGACAGGGTTACGCCGGGGAGCTGTTTTTT.

The V call is TRBV20-1, the J call TRBJ1-6, with 7 bases lining up with TRBD1. Germline trimming cut 6 bases from V and 5 bases from J; bases unmatched to any gene: 13. The CDR3 extends over 16 amino acids. CDR1 and CDR2 from the germline V gene are DFQATT and SNEGSKA (reference sequence). The CDR3 DNA follows: TGCAGTGCAAGGGACAGCCGAGGATCGGATAATTCACCCCTCCACTTT. This sequence encodes CSARDSRGSDNSPLHF.

This clonotype was counted between two and nine times. The DNA for the CDR3 is TGTGCCAGCAGCCCCACGGTCCAGGATACCTTCCTCTATGGCTACACCTTC. Translated: CASSPTVQDTFLYGYTF. The chain joins TRBV11-2 to TRBJ1-2; D remains ambiguous. V dropped 5 bases and J dropped 4 bases, with 23 bases sitting between them. Germline CDR1 SGHAT, CDR2 FQNNGV. This CDR3 region has 17 residues.

Only a few counts were recorded for this clonotype. This sequence joins TRBV7-8 and TRBJ1-1, with TRBD1 matching 8 bases. Trimming at V came to 0 bases and at J to 5 bases, leaving 8 bases not matched to a gene. The germline V gene encodes CDR1 SGHVS and CDR2 FQNEAQ. The CDR3 has 16 amino acids. This chain's CDR3 is CASSLASTGVKTEAFF. The CDR3 bases are TGTGCCAGCAGCTTAGCCTCGACAGGGGTAAAGACTGAAGCTTTCTTT.

The genes are TRBV10-3 and TRBJ2-2; 8 bases match TRBD1. From germline, CDR1 is ENHRY and CDR2 SYGVKD. V was pared by 7 bases and J by 1 base, with 2 bases of the junction left unmatched. The CDR3 sequence is 14 residues long. The CDR3 spells CAITGTGNTGELFF. The DNA for the CDR3 is TGTGCCATCACCGGGACAGGGAACACCGGGGAGCTGTTTTTT.

This clonotype was picked up a small number of times. In nucleotides, the CDR3 is TGTGCCAGCAGCCTCAGCGGGGGGGATGCAGATACGCAGTATTTT. Its translation is CASSLSGGDADTQYF. The chain joins TRBV7-6 to TRBJ2-3; 10 bases agree with TRBD2. Germline CDR1 is SGHVS and CDR2 is FNYEAQ. V lost 5 bases and J lost 4; bases outside the gene matches: 6. CDR3 length: 15 residues.

The J gene is TRBJ1-3, the V gene TRBV3-1; no clear D gene. CDR1 and CDR2 (germline): LGHDT, YNNKEL (reference sequence). The CDR3 loop spans 11 amino acids. Trimming left V 5 bases short and J 5 bases short, with 4 bases between. For the CDR3, the DNA is TGTGCCAGCAGCTACAGAAACACCATATATTTT. Translating gives CASSYRNTIYF.

This clonotype occurred a few times. The V call is TRBV20-1, the J call TRBJ1-5, with 7 bases lining up with TRBD1. The CDR3 loop spans 15 amino acids. The V gene's germline CDR1 is DFQATT and CDR2 SNEGSKA (reference sequence). The J segment lost 3 bases and the V segment lost 0 bases, leaving 5 bases of the junction unmatched. This chain's CDR3 is CSARDWEGANQPQHF. Here the CDR3 DNA reads TGCAGTGCTAGAGATTGGGAGGGGGCCAATCAGCCCCAGCATTTT.

This clonotype was counted ten times or more. The rearrangement links TRBV4-2 to TRBJ2-7, with 11 bases fitting TRBD1. V lost 1 base to trimming and J lost 5 bases; unmatched junction nucleotides: 4. The CDR3 runs 15 residues. The germline gives CDR1 LGHNA, CDR2 YNFKEQ. The CDR3, as DNA: TGTGCCAGCAGCCAAGGGGGACAGGGGGGCAACGAGCAGTACTTC. It is translated as CASSQGGQGGNEQYF.

This clonotype has a single count. The chain links TRBV15 to TRBJ1-1, with D possibly TRBD1 on 5 matching bases. V was shortened by 5 bases and J by 8 bases, with 12 bases between the two germline ends. The germline CDR1 and CDR2 sequences are LNHNV and YYDKDF (reference sequence). The CDR3 consists of 12 residues. The DNA for the CDR3 is TGTGCCACCAGCGGAAGGCGGACAGAAGCTTTCTTT. This translates into CATSGRRTEAFF.

This clonotype was counted ten times or more. The chain recombines TRBV7-9 with TRBJ1-2, with 10 bases identical to TRBD1. This CDR3 has 14 amino acids. The germline V gene has CDR1 SEHNR and CDR2 FQNEAQ (reference sequence). V lost 6 bases to trimming and J lost 3 bases; unmatched junction nucleotides: 4. The DNA for the CDR3 is TGTGCCAGCAGGGCGACAGGGGGCCACTATGGCTACACCTTC. Translating gives CASRATGGHYGYTF.

In this sample, this clonotype turned up a few times. J is TRBJ2-5 and V is TRBV19; D ambiguous. V was cut by 5 bases and J by 4 bases, with 23 bases left in between. Germline CDR1 and CDR2: LNHDA and SQIVND (reference sequence). The CDR3 runs 17 residues. For the CDR3, the DNA is TGTGCCAGTAGTCCCATCCCTTGGACCACCGTGGTAGAGACCCAGTACTTC. Its protein product is CASSPIPWTTVVETQYF.

Only a few counts were recorded for this clonotype. The rearrangement links TRBV5-6 to TRBJ2-5; D is undetermined. The CDR3 runs 14 residues. Trimming left V 4 bases short and J 6 bases short, with 16 bases between. Germline V gene sequence: CDR1 SGHDT, CDR2 YYEEEE. The CDR3 is CASSLPVQLKTQYF. The DNA of the CDR3 is TGTGCCAGCAGCCTACCGGTCCAGTTAAAGACCCAGTACTTC.

This clonotype was observed a few times. CDR3 protein: CATYPWFFRDTEAFF. In DNA form, the CDR3 reads TGTGCCACCTACCCTTGGTTTTTTAGGGACACTGAAGCTTTCTTT. The chain links TRBV6-1 to TRBJ1-1; D gene ambiguous. Trimming took 10 bases from V and 3 from J, leaving 21 bases between them. CDR1 and CDR2 (germline): MNHNS, SASEGT. The CDR3 is 15 amino acids.

This clonotype was seen only a few times. The chain has TRBV7-3 and TRBJ2-3; D is unclear. Germline CDR1 is SGHTA and CDR2 is FQGTGA. Trimming took 5 bases from V and 0 from J, leaving 9 bases between them. CDR3 size: 14 residues. CDR3 in DNA: TGTGCCAGCAGCGCCGGGCTTAGCACAGATACGCAGTATTTT. Translating it yields CASSAGLSTDTQYF.

V and J are TRBV4-1 and TRBJ2-7, with TRBD2 matching over 7 bases. The CDR3 has 14 amino acids. The J segment lost 5 bases and the V segment lost 1 base, leaving 5 bases of the junction unmatched. From germline, CDR1 is MGHRA and CDR2 YSYEKL. The CDR3 protein is CASSQGEGRHEQYF. Written as DNA, the CDR3 is TGCGCCAGCAGCCAAGGGGAGGGCCGCCACGAGCAGTACTTC.

In its sample, this clonotype was seen a few times. The chain has TRBV11-2 and TRBJ2-7; D ambiguous. V was clipped by 1 base and J by 4 bases, with 14 bases between them. Germline V gives CDR1 SGHAT, CDR2 FQNNGV. The CDR3 length is 15 residues. CDR3 nucleotide sequence: TGTGCCAGCAGCTTAGCCAGTATCCCCCGGTACGAGCAGTACTTC. As protein: CASSLASIPRYEQYF.

This clonotype was counted between two and nine times. CDR3 residues: CSVSSLRNTEAFF. In DNA form, the CDR3 reads TGCAGTGTTTCGTCGCTGCGAAACACTGAAGCTTTCTTT. The chain combines TRBV20-1 with TRBJ1-1; no firm D call. Germline V lookup: CDR1 DFQATT, CDR2 SNEGSKA (reference sequence). This CDR3 spans 13 amino acids. The germline V and J ends were trimmed by 7 bases and 2 bases, with 14 bases remaining between them.

This chain joins TRBV5-1 and TRBJ1-1; no definite D call. The CDR3 consists of 15 residues. Germline CDR1 and CDR2: SGHRS and YFSETQ. V was trimmed by 4 bases and J by 0 bases, leaving 13 bases between them. Here the CDR3 reads CASSPGSTLNTEAFF. In nucleotides, the CDR3 is TGCGCCAGCAGCCCCGGGTCTACTTTGAACACTGAAGCTTTCTTT.

The chain combines TRBV6-5 with TRBJ1-1; D is unresolved. This CDR3 contains 15 residues. Looked up from germline, CDR1 is MNHEY and CDR2 is SVGAGI. Trimming removed 0 bases from V and 3 bases from J, with 11 bases in between. The DNA for the CDR3 is TGTGCCAGCAGTTACTCTGCTGACGGGGACACTGAAGCTTTCTTT. Translation gives CASSYSADGDTEAFF.

This clonotype was picked up a small number of times. CDR3 in amino acids: CASSLVSANYGYTF. The DNA of the CDR3 is TGTGCCAGCAGCTTGGTCTCGGCGAACTATGGCTACACCTTC. The chain links TRBV5-5 to TRBJ1-2; D remains ambiguous. CDR3 length: 14 residues. Deletions cut 0 bases from V and 2 bases from J, with 8 bases between. The V gene's germline CDR1 is SGHKS and CDR2 YYEKEE (reference sequence).

The chain combines TRBV29-1 with TRBJ1-3, with a possible D match to TRBD1 (5 bases). The CDR3 consists of 14 residues. The germline V and J ends were trimmed by 1 base and 4 bases, with 11 bases remaining between them. Per the germline V gene, CDR1 is SQVTM and CDR2 is ANQGSEA. For the CDR3, the DNA is TGCAGCGTTGAAGTCCCGGGACGAGGAAACACCATATATTTT. It is translated as CSVEVPGRGNTIYF.

The chain is built from TRBV5-1 and TRBJ2-7; TRBD1 matches 8 bases. V lost 4 bases and J lost 2; bases outside the gene matches: 8. CDR3 size: 15 residues. Germline V CDR1 and CDR2: SGHRS, YFSETQ. CDR3 in DNA: TGCGCCAGCAGCACAGAGGACAGGGTCCCCTACGAGCAGTACTTC. This gives the protein CASSTEDRVPYEQYF.

This chain joins TRBV20-1 and TRBJ2-1, with 11 bases fitting TRBD2. From germline, CDR1 is DFQATT and CDR2 SNEGSKA (reference sequence). The CDR3 length is 16 residues. Trimming took 0 bases from V and 6 from J; bases not matched to a gene: 7. The CDR3 region is CSARDQLAGDINEQFF. The CDR3 DNA sequence: TGCAGTGCTAGAGATCAACTAGCGGGAGATATCAATGAGCAGTTCTTC.

The chain is built from TRBV3-1 and TRBJ2-5, with unresolved D. The ends were cut back, 3 bases at V and 4 bases at J, with 12 bases in the middle. The germline V gene encodes CDR1 LGHDT and CDR2 YNNKEL (reference sequence). This CDR3 contains 14 residues. For the CDR3, the DNA is TGTGCCAGCAGCCAGCAAACTAAGGCAGAGACCCAGTACTTC. Amino acids: CASSQQTKAETQYF.

The rearrangement uses TRBV11-2 and TRBJ2-5, with D hard to call. CDR1 and CDR2 (germline): SGHAT, FQNNGV. Deletions cut 7 bases from V and 5 bases from J, with 17 bases between. This CDR3 region has 14 residues. The CDR3 sequence: CASTATVADETQYF. The DNA of the CDR3 is TGTGCCAGCACCGCGACGGTAGCAGACGAGACCCAGTACTTC.

This clonotype came up a few times. V gene TRBV24-1 combines with J gene TRBJ2-3, with 8 bases matching TRBD1. Germline V gene sequence: CDR1 KGHDR, CDR2 SFDVKD. V trimming: 3 bases; J trimming: 3 bases; junction bases outside the gene matches: 1. The length of the CDR3 is 14 residues. CDR3 coding DNA: TGTGCCACCAGTGATAGGACAGGGACAGATACGCAGTATTTT. This sequence encodes CATSDRTGTDTQYF.